This TCR beta chain was obtained from a study of blood T cell repertoires in COVID-19. Study-level information: Collection of acute and convalescent COVID-19 samples took place in the United States, Italy and Spain. PBMCs, B-cell-depleted T cells, or T cells were the source of the cDNA or gDNA that made up the material.

The data were produced by immunoSEQ multiplex PCR, yet TCRdb's version contains in-frame clones alone and is incomplete. This table holds tens of thousands of clones, approximately 85% found once. J was trimmed by 7 bases and V by 3 bases; bases with no gene match: 0. The CDR3 has 13 residues. CDR1 and CDR2 (germline): MNHEY, SMNVEV (reference sequence). The chain employs TRBV27 and TRBJ1-2; TRBD1 agrees at 12 bases. Sample: peripheral blood. This receptor was taken from a human donor in a cohort sampled during active COVID-19. The CDR3 here is CASSLGQGAGYTF. The CDR3 coding sequence is TGTGCCAGCAGTTTGGGACAGGGGGCTGGCTACACCTTC.